This T cell receptor (beta chain) was identified during a study of T cells in narcolepsy. Study-level information: Donors had narcolepsy type 1 or type 2, or were healthy controls. The study, taken as a whole, reports: Comparing one patient's CSF and blood CD4+ clonotypes highlighted HCRT- and TRIB2-specific autoreactive clonotypes. Autoreactive clone sequences were missing from some blood memory CD4+ repertoires. Reportedly, autoreactive clonotypes were serially detected in patients' blood but not controls'.

Assay used: immunoSEQ multiplex PCR; TCRdb lists only in-frame clones, some missing. In the table there are roughly 25,000 clones, approximately 89% of which are singletons. The CDR3 consists of 14 residues. Only a few counts were recorded for this clone. Its antigen is not known. The source of this sequence is a human donor with narcolepsy. This rearrangement joins TRBV21-1 to TRBJ1-5; the table's D call, TRBD1, has no DNA check behind it. TRBV21-1 is flagged as a pseudogene. Sequenced sample: CD45RA- memory CD4+ T cells from PBMCs. The CDR3 DNA follows: TGTGCCAGCAGCCGGGACAGGGGCAATCAGCCCCAGCATTTT. It translates to CASSRDRGNQPQHF.